A single sample gave rise to the 7 T cell receptor beta chains below, sequenced in a study of blood T cell repertoires in COVID-19. TCRdb's table, derived via immunoSEQ multiplex PCR, lists solely in-frame clones and lacks some. Of around 320,000 clones listed, around 87% are singletons. The specimen was peripheral blood. The receptors stem from a man aged 18-30 years with active or convalescent COVID-19.

This clone occurred once. The V gene is TRBV9, the J gene TRBJ2-5; possible D gene TRBD2, 6 bases. The CDR3 sequence is 15 residues long. Looked up from germline, CDR1 is SGDLS and CDR2 is YYNGEE. The V gene lost 1 base and the J gene lost 5 bases, with 15 bases spanning the gap. CDR3 sequence: CASSVFGGPRETQYF. The DNA of the CDR3 is TGTGCCAGCAGCGTATTCGGGGGACCAAGGGAGACCCAGTACTTC.

The V call is TRBV5-1, the J call TRBJ2-7; TRBD2 matches 11 bases. V dropped 0 bases and J dropped 11; count of bases not matched to a gene: 13. Germline V gene sequence: CDR1 SGHRS, CDR2 YFSETQ. The CDR3 contains 16 residues. CDR3 protein: CASSLEALAGARTEYF. DNA for the CDR3: TGCGCCAGCAGCTTGGAGGCACTAGCGGGGGCCAGGACAGAGTACTTC.

The rearrangement uses TRBV5-1 and TRBJ1-6, with TRBD1 matching 9 bases. This CDR3 is 15 amino acids long. V lost 0 bases and J lost 8; bases outside the gene matches: 3. From germline, CDR1 is SGHRS and CDR2 YFSETQ. Here the CDR3 reads CASSLDGQGHSPLHF. CDR3 DNA sequence: TGCGCCAGCAGCTTGGACGGACAGGGGCATTCACCCCTCCACTTT.

The V and J genes are TRBV12-5 and TRBJ2-7; maybe TRBD1 (6 bases). The CDR3 has 16 amino acids. Trimming removed 6 bases at V and 1 base at J, with 19 bases between. Germline V lookup: CDR1 LGHNT, CDR2 FRNRAP. The CDR3 loop reads CASGSIQGLRSYEQYF. The CDR3 bases are TGTGCTAGTGGATCTATACAGGGCCTTAGGTCCTACGAGCAGTACTTC.

The DNA for the CDR3 is TGTGCCAGCAGCTTCCCAGCTAGCGGGAGCCTAGGGGAGCTGTTTTTT. Its translation is CASSFPASGSLGELFF. V usage is TRBV7-6 and J usage is TRBJ2-2; 10 bases agree with TRBD2. This CDR3 is 16 amino acids long. Germline CDR1 SGHVS, CDR2 FNYEAQ. With 3 bases clipped from V and 8 bases from J, the junction kept 9 bases outside the gene matches.

The V gene is TRBV29-1, the J gene TRBJ2-7; D is perhaps TRBD2 (5 bases). This CDR3 spans 14 amino acids. The V gene's germline CDR1 is SQVTM and CDR2 ANQGSEA. V was trimmed by 7 bases and J by 2 bases, leaving 18 bases between them. CDR3 loop: CSGKDGILPYEQYF. CDR3 DNA: TGCAGCGGAAAGGACGGGATCCTACCCTACGAGCAGTACTTC.

This sequence joins TRBV10-2 and TRBJ1-6; no firm D call. V lost 7 bases and J 6 bases, leaving 13 bases between the germline ends. The CDR3 has 14 residues. The germline gives CDR1 WSHSY, CDR2 SAAADI. DNA of the CDR3: TGCGCCAGCACTCGGGAGTTGAGTAATTCACCCCTCCACTTT. It codes for CASTRELSNSPLHF.